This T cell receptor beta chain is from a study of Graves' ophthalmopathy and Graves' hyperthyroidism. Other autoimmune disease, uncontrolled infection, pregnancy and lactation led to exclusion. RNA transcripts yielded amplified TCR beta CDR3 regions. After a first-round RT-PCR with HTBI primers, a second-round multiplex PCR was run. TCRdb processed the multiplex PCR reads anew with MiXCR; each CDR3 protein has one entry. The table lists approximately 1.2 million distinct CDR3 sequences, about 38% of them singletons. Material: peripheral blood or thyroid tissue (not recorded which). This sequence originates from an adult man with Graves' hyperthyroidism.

CDR3: CASSLQTGSGSPLHF. For the CDR3, the DNA is TGTGCCAGCAGCTTACAAACAGGGAGTGGCTCACCCCTCCACTTT. The chain recombines TRBV5-4 with TRBJ1-6; possible D gene TRBD1, 6 bases. V was cut by 2 bases and J by 10 bases, with 16 bases left in between. Germline assignment: CDR1 SGHNT and CDR2 YYREEE (reference sequence). CDR3 length: 15 amino acids. The complete variable domain, with remaining parts taken from reference TRBV5-4 and TRBJ1-6, reads ETGVTQSPTHLIKTRGQQVTLRCSSQSGHNTVSWYQQALGQGPQFIFQYYREEENGRGNFPPRFSGLQFPNYSSELNVNALELDDSALYLCASSLQTGSGSPLHFGNGTRLTVT.